This T cell receptor beta chain was obtained from a study of post-analysis software for immune sequencing data. Study context: Relapsing-remitting, secondary progressive and progressive-relapsing forms of multiple sclerosis all featured among disease courses. Broader study findings: Multiple sclerosis was associated with a significant reduction in normalized Chao1 diversity relative to controls. Batch-mates among the samples co-clustered strongly by F measure.

Worth noting for this clonotype: No antigen is known for it.

cDNA libraries for TCR beta contained unique molecular identifiers. cDNA molecules numbering around 450,000 came from about 1 to 10 million T cells. Each CDR3 protein is one row after TCRdb ran MiXCR on the PCR reads. The sample includes approximately 350,000 distinct CDR3 sequences, less than 40% of them seen just once. Sequencing input: blood. The TCR sequence derives from a girl aged 10 to 17 with multiple sclerosis.

The CDR3 loop reads CSASGGDRARPQHF. In DNA, the CDR3 is TGCAGTGCTAGCGGGGGGGACAGGGCCCGGCCCCAGCATTTT. This chain links TRBV20-1 with TRBJ1-5, with 9 nucleotides matching TRBD1. The CDR3 is 14 amino acids. CDR1 DFQATT and CDR2 SNEGSKA come from the germline V gene (reference sequence). J was trimmed by 9 bases and V by 3 bases; bases with no gene match: 9.